This T cell receptor beta chain was identified during a study of cytomegalovirus exposure and HLA in healthy donors. To note about this clone: The antigen remains undetermined.

Among the roughly 120 subjects of the validation cohort, separate from the approximately 700-subject first cohort, were the donors. The CDR3 loop spans 13 amino acids. The V end lost 9 bases, the J end lost 15 bases, and 21 bases lay between the germline ends. From germline, CDR1 is LNHDA and CDR2 SQIVND (reference sequence). Broader study findings: Subsequent analysis revealed that first-cohort TCR clusters tended to co-occur in the 120 or so validation repertoires. Most TCR sequences were uncommon, yet certain public TCRs appeared in many donors.

Only in-frame clones appear in the TCRdb table, and some are missing; sequencing was by immunoSEQ multiplex PCR. The table shows fewer than 80,000 clones, with 96% occurring only once. The chain recombines TRBV19 with TRBJ2-6; TRBD1 is a possible D gene (6 bases). The material sequenced was PBMCs. This clonotype was obtained from a woman between 18 and 29 years old in good health and CMV-seropositive. The CDR3 reads CASTGSYPSGLTF. The DNA for the CDR3 is TGTGCCAGCACAGGGTCTTACCCCTCGGGCCTGACTTTC.